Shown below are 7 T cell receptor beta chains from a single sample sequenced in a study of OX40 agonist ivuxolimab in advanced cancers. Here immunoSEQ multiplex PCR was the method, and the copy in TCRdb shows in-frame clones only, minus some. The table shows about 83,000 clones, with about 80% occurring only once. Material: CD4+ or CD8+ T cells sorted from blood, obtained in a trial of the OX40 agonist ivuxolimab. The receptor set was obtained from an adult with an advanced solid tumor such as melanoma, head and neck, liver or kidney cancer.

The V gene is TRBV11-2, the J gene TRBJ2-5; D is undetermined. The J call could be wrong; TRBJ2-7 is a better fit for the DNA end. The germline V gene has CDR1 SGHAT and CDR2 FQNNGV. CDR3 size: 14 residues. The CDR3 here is CASSLDRDSYEQYF. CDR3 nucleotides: TGTGCCAGCAGCTTAGATAGGGACTCCTACGAGCAGTACTTC.

The CDR3 bases are TGTGCCAGCAGGGGGCTGTTGAGCGGCACTGAAGCTTTCTTT. Protein product: CASRGLLSGTEAFF. V is TRBV2 and J is TRBJ1-1, with D possibly matching TRBD1 (5 bases). The CDR3 has 14 residues. Deletions cut 6 bases from V and 4 bases from J, with 15 bases between. Germline-derived CDR1 and CDR2 are SNHLY and FYNNEI.

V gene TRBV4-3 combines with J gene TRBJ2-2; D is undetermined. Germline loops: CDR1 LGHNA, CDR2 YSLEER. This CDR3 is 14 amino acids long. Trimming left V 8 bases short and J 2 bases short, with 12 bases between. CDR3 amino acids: CASSSQQNTGELFF. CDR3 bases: TGCGCCAGCTCTTCACAGCAAAACACCGGGGAGCTGTTTTTT.

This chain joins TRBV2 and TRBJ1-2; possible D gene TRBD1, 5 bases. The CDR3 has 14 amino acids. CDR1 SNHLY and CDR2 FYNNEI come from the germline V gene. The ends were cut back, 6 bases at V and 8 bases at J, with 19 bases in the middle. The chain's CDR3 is CASSLTQVGGGYTF. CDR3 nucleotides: TGTGCCAGCAGCCTAACACAGGTCGGCGGGGGCTACACCTTC.

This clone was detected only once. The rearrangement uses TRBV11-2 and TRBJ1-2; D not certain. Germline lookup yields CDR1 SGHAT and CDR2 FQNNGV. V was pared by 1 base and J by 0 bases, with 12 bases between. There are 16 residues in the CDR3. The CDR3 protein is CASSLGPRQTNYGYTF. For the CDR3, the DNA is TGTGCCAGCAGCTTAGGTCCCCGGCAGACTAACTATGGCTACACCTTC.

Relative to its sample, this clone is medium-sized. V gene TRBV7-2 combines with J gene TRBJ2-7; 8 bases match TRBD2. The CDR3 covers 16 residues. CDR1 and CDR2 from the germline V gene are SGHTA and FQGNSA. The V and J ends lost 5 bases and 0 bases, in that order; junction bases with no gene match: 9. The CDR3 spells CASSEPGGERSYEQYF. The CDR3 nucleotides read TGTGCCAGCAGCGAACCCGGGGGGGAACGCTCCTACGAGCAGTACTTC.

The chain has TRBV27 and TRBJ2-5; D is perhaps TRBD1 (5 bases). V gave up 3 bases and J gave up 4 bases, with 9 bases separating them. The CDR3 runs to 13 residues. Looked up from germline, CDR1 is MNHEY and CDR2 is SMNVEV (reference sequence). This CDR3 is CASSFRGRETQYF. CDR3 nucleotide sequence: TGTGCCAGCAGTTTTAGGGGAAGAGAGACCCAGTACTTC.